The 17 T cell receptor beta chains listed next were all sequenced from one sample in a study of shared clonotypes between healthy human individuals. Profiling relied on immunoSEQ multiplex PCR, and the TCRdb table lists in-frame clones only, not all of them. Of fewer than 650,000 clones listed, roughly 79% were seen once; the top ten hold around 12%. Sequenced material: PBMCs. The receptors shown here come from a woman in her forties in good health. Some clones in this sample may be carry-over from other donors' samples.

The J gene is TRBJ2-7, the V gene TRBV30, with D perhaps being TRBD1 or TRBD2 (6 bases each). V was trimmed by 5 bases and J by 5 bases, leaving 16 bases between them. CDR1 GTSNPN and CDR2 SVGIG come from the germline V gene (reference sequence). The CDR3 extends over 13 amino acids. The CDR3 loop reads CAWGGGTYHEQYF. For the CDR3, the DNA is TGTGCCTGGGGAGGGGGAACTTATCACGAGCAGTACTTC.

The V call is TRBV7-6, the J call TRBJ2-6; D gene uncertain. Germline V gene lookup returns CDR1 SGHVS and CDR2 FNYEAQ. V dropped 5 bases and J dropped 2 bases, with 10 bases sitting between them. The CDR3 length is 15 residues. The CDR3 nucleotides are TGTGCCAGCAGCCGCGACCGCCCTGGGGCCAACGTCCTGACTTTC. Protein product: CASSRDRPGANVLTF.

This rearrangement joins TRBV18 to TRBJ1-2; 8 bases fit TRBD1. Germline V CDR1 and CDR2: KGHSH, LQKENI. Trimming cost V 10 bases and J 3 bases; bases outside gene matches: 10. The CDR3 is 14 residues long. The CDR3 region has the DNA TGTGCCACCGTACCGACAGGGGCATACTATGGCTACACCTTC. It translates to CATVPTGAYYGYTF. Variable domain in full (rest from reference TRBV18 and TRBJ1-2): NAGVMQNPRHLVRRRGQEARLRCSPMKGHSHVYWYRQLPEEGLKFMVYLQKENIIDESGMPKERFSAEFPKEGPSILRIQQVVRGDSAAYFCATVPTGAYYGYTFGSGTRLTVV.

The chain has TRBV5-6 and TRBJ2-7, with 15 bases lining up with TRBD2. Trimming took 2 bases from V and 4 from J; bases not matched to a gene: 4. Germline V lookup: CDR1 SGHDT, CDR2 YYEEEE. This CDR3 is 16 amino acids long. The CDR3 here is CASSFGLAGGPYEQYF. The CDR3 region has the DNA TGTGCCAGCAGCTTCGGACTAGCGGGAGGGCCGTACGAGCAGTACTTC.

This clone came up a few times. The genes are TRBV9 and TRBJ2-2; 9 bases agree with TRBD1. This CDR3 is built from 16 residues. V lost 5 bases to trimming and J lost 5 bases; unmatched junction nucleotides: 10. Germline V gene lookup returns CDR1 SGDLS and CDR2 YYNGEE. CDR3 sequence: CASRSERGTGTGELFF. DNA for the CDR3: TGTGCCAGCAGAAGTGAGCGTGGGACAGGGACCGGGGAGCTGTTTTTT. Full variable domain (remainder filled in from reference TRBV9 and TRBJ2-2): DSGVTQTPKHLITATGQRVTLRCSPRSGDLSVYWYQQSLDQGLQFLIQYYNGEERAKGNILERFSAQQFPDLHSELNLSSLELGDSALYFCASRSERGTGTGELFFGEGSRLTVL.

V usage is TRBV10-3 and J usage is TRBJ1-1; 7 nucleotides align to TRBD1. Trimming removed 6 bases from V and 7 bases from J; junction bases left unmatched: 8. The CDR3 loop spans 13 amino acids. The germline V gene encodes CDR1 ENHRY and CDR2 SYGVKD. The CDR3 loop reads CAIRRDRSYEAFF. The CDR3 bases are TGTGCCATCAGGCGGGACAGATCCTATGAAGCTTTCTTT.

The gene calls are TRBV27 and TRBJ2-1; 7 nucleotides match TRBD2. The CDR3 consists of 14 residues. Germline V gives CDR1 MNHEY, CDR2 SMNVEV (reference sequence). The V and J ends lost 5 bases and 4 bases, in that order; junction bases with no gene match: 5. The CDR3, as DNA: TGTGCCAGCAGTAAAAGGACTAGTTACAATGAGCAGTTCTTC. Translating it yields CASSKRTSYNEQFF.

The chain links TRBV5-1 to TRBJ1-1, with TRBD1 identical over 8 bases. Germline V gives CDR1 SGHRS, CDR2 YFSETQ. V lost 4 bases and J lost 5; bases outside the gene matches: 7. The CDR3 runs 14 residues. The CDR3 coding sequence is TGCGCCAGCAGCCGCGGACAGGGAGGTACTGAAGCTTTCTTT. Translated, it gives CASSRGQGGTEAFF.

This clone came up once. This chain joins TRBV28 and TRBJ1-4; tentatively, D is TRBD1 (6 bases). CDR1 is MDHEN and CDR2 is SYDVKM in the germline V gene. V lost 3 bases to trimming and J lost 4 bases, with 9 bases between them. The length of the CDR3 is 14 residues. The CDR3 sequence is CASSFRGYNEKLFF. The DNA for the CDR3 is TGTGCCAGCAGTTTCAGGGGTTATAATGAAAAACTGTTTTTT.

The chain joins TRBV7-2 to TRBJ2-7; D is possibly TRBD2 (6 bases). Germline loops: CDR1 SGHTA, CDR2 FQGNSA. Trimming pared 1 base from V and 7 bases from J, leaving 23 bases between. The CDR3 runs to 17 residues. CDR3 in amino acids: CASSLDSQRVGGPEQYF. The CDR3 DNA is TGTGCCAGCAGCTTAGACTCTCAGCGGGTGGGTGGTCCGGAGCAGTACTTC.

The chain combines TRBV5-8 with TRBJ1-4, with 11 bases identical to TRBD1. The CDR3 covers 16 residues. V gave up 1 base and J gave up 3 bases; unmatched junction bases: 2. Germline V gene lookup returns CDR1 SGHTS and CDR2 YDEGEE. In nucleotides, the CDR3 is TGTGCCAGCAGCTTGTGGACAGGGGGCTCTAATGAAAAACTGTTTTTT. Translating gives CASSLWTGGSNEKLFF.

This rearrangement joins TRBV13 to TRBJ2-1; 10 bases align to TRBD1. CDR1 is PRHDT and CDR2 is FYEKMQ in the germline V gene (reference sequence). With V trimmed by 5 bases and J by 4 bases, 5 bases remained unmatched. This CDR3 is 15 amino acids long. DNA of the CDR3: TGTGCCAGCAGCGCCGACAGGGGGCCGTACAATGAGCAGTTCTTC. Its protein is CASSADRGPYNEQFF.

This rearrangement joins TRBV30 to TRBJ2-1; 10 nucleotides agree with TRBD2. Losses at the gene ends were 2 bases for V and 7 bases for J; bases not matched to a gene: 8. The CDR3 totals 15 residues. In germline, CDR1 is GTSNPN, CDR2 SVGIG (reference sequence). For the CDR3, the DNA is TGTGCCTGGAGTCCGGGACTAGCGTCTGGTAATGAGCAGTTCTTC. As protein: CAWSPGLASGNEQFF.

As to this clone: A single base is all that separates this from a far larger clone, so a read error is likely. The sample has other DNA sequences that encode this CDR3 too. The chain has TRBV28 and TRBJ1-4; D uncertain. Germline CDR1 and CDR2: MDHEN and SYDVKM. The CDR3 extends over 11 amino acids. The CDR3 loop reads CASRLNEKLFF. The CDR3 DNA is TGCGCCAGCAGGCTAAATGAAAAACTGTTTTTT.

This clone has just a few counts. As DNA, the CDR3 is TGTGCCAGCAGGGCAGGGGGCAGGAATAATGAAAAACTGTTTTTT. It codes for CASRAGGRNNEKLFF. V gene TRBV28 combines with J gene TRBJ1-4; 8 bases are shared with TRBD1. With 6 bases clipped from V and 4 bases from J, the junction kept 7 bases outside the gene matches. The CDR3 is 15 amino acids. Germline loops: CDR1 MDHEN, CDR2 SYDVKM.

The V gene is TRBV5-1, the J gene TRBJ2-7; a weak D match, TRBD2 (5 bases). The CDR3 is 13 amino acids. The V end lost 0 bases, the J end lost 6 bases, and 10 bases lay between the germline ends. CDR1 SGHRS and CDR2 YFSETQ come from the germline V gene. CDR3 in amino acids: CASSLGTSFEQYF. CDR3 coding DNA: TGCGCCAGCAGCTTGGGTACTAGTTTCGAGCAGTACTTC.

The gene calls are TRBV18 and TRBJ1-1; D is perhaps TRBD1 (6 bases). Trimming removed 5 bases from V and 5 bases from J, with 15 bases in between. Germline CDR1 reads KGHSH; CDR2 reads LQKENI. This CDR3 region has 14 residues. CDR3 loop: CASSYRARGTEAFF. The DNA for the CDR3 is TGTGCCAGCTCATACAGGGCTCGGGGGACTGAAGCTTTCTTT.